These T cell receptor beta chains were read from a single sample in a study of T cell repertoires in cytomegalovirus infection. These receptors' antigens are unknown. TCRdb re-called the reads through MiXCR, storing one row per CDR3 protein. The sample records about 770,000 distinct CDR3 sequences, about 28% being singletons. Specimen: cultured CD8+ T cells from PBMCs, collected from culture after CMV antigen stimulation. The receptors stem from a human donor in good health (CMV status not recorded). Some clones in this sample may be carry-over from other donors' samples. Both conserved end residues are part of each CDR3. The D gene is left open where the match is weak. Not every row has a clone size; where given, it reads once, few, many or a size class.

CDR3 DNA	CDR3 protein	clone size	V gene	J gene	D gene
TGTGCCAGTAGCTCAGGGGGAAGGACTGAAGCTTTCTTT	CASSSGGRTEAFF	many	TRBV6-6	TRBJ1-1	TRBD1
TGCGCCAGCAGCGCACCGGGACAGGGGCCTAACTATGGCTACACCTTC	CASSAPGQGPNYGYTF	-	TRBV5-1	TRBJ1-2	TRBD1
TGTGCCAGCAGTGAAGCAAGGACAGGGGGAGTGGGCTTCACAGATACGCAGTATTTT	CASSEARTGGVGFTDTQYF	-	TRBV2	TRBJ2-3	TRBD1
TGCGCCAGCAGCCAAGGCGAGACCACTGAAGCTTTCTTT	CASSQGETTEAFF	-	TRBV4-1	TRBJ1-1	-
TGTGCCAGCAGCTTACGGGGGCCCGCGAACACCGGGGAGCTGTTTTTT	CASSLRGPANTGELFF	once	TRBV11-2	TRBJ2-2	-
TGTGCCAGCAGCCAGGGGGGAAGTGATCAGTCCCAGCATTTT	CASSQGGSDQSQHF	-	TRBV6-5	TRBJ1-5	TRBD1
TGTGCCAGCAGTTTTCGGCAGGGTAATGGCGAGACCCAGTACTTC	CASSFRQGNGETQYF	-	TRBV12-3/TRBV12-4	TRBJ2-5	-
TGTGCCAGCAGTGGGGAGAACCGGGAGACCCAGTACTTC	CASSGENRETQYF	-	TRBV11-2	TRBJ2-5	-
TGTGCCAGCAGCGTGGCCGGAGCGGGGGGGACGGGAGGGCAGTTCTTC	CASSVAGAGGTGGQFF	-	TRBV9	TRBJ2-1	TRBD2
TGTGCCAGCAGTTACGCGACAGGCTTGGGGGAGCTGTTTTTT	CASSYATGLGELFF	many	TRBV6-5	TRBJ2-2	-
TGTGCCAGCAGCACCCGCGGAGGGATTTACACAGATACGCAGTATTTT	CASSTRGGIYTDTQYF	few	TRBV7-9	TRBJ2-3	-
TGTGCCAGCAGTCTCGGGACAGCTTCTAATGAAAAACTGTTTTTT	CASSLGTASNEKLFF	-	TRBV28	TRBJ1-4	TRBD1
TGTGCCAGCACCTGGACGGGGGGATTGGGATCACCCCCCCACTTT	CASTWTGGLGSPPHF	-	TRBV12-3/TRBV12-4	TRBJ1-6	-
TGTGCCAGCAGCTCATGGACGGCGACCTCTGGGGCCAACGTCCTGACTTTC	CASSSWTATSGANVLTF	few	TRBV7-9	TRBJ2-6	-
TGCGCCAGCAGCCAAGATGGCTCACAGGGGTATGGCTACACCTTC	CASSQDGSQGYGYTF	few	TRBV4-1	TRBJ1-2	TRBD1
TGTGCCAGAAGCTGGGGCACCGGGGAGCTGTTTTTT	CARSWGTGELFF	-	TRBV2	TRBJ2-2	-
TGCAGTGCTCGGACGGCTGCAACTAATGAAAAACTGTTTTTT	CSARTAATNEKLFF	-	TRBV20-1	TRBJ1-4	-
TGTGCCAGCTATTCGGGACAGGGTGCCTACAATGAGCAGTTCTTC	CASYSGQGAYNEQFF	-	TRBV11-2	TRBJ2-1	TRBD1
TGTGCCAGCAGTTCCGGGACACACTATGGCTACACCTTC	CASSSGTHYGYTF	few	TRBV12-3/TRBV12-4	TRBJ1-2	-
TGTGCCAGCAGCTTATTCGGACAGGGGGCCACAGATACGCAGTATTTT	CASSLFGQGATDTQYF	-	TRBV13	TRBJ2-3	TRBD1
TGTGCCAGCAGTTACGAGGCTAGCGGGGGGAATGGGCAGTTCTTC	CASSYEASGGNGQFF	-	TRBV6-1	TRBJ2-1	TRBD2
TGTGCCAGCAGCTTAATCAAGGTTGAAGCTTTCTTT	CASSLIKVEAFF	-	TRBV11-2	TRBJ1-1	-
TGTGTTGTAAGGCAGGGAGACACCGGGGAGCTGTTTTTT	CVVRQGDTGELFF	-	TRBV11-2	TRBJ2-2	-
TGTGCCAGCAGTTTCCCGGACAGTGATGGCTACACCTTC	CASSFPDSDGYTF	few	TRBV12-3/TRBV12-4	TRBJ1-2	-
TGCGCCAGCAGTGAGTCGGTGGGGATAGACACCGGGGAGCTGTTTTTT	CASSESVGIDTGELFF	-	TRBV10-1	TRBJ2-2	-
TGTGCCAGAAGCTCTTCCGGGACAGGGCCCTACGAGCAGTACTTC	CARSSSGTGPYEQYF	-	TRBV5-3	TRBJ2-7	TRBD1
TGTGCCAGCAGTGAATTGGCGGGAAGTACCGGGGAGCTGTTTTTT	CASSELAGSTGELFF	-	TRBV2	TRBJ2-2	-
TGTGCCAGCAGTTACAGGTCGGACAGGGCTAACTATGGCTACACCTTC	CASSYRSDRANYGYTF	-	TRBV6-2/TRBV6-3	TRBJ1-2	TRBD1
TGTGCCAGCAACCTCTTAGGGACCTCGCACACTGAAGCTTTCTTT	CASNLLGTSHTEAFF	few	TRBV6-2/TRBV6-3	TRBJ1-1	-
TGTGCCAGCAGCTTTACGGGACAATCGTATAATTCACCCCTCCACTTT	CASSFTGQSYNSPLHF	many	TRBV7-2	TRBJ1-6	-
TGTGCCAGCAGTTTATGGGGGCGGGTGAACACTGAAGCTTTCTTT	CASSLWGRVNTEAFF	few	TRBV12-3/TRBV12-4	TRBJ1-1	-
TGTGCCAGCAGTGAGGACAGGGATGATCAGCCCCAGCATTTT	CASSEDRDDQPQHF	few	TRBV6-6	TRBJ1-5	TRBD1
TGTGCCAGTAGGCCCCTCGGGGAGATCAATAATGAAAAACTGTTTTTT	CASRPLGEINNEKLFF	-	TRBV19	TRBJ1-4	-
TGTGCCACCAGTGATTTGCGGCCGGAGGGCATTAGGTTGTTCTTC	CATSDLRPEGIRLFF	many	TRBV24-1	TRBJ2-1	-
TGTGCCATGCAAGGCCCAGGGGAGGGGAAGGAGCTGTTTTTT	CAMQGPGEGKELFF	many	TRBV12-3/TRBV12-4	TRBJ2-2	-
TGTGCCAGCAGTGAATTCATCCGAGGCAGCTACCAAGAGACCCAGTACTTC	CASSEFIRGSYQETQYF	few	TRBV6-1	TRBJ2-5	-
TGTGCCAGCAGTTTGGTCGGGGAGACCCAAGAGACCCAGTACTTC	CASSLVGETQETQYF	few	TRBV6-2/TRBV6-3	TRBJ2-5	-
TGTGCCAGCAGTTACTCCGGACGGCTCTCTGGGGCCAACGTCCTGACTTTC	CASSYSGRLSGANVLTF	-	TRBV6-2/TRBV6-3	TRBJ2-6	-